Listed here are 15 T cell receptor beta chains from one sample, sequenced in a study of T cell changes during pregnancy in multiple sclerosis. Only in-frame clones appear in the TCRdb table, and some are missing; sequencing was by immunoSEQ multiplex PCR. The sample holds 45,000 to 70,000 clones, approximately 92% seen once. Specimen: CD4+ T cells from peripheral blood mononuclear cells, collected after pregnancy. The source is a female donor with multiple sclerosis, enrolled in a pregnancy study.

This chain connects TRBV6-6 to TRBJ1-2; D is perhaps TRBD1 (6 bases). Trimming took 5 bases from V and 4 from J, leaving 17 bases between them. CDR3 length: 15 residues. Germline loops: CDR1 MNHNY, CDR2 SVGAGI (reference sequence). CDR3 DNA: TGTGCCAGCAGTCCGGACAGCCAACATGGCTATGGCTACACCTTC. Translated, it gives CASSPDSQHGYGYTF.

The V call is TRBV10-3, the J call TRBJ1-6, with D possibly TRBD1 on 6 matching bases. Germline V lookup: CDR1 ENHRY, CDR2 SYGVKD. This CDR3 is 13 amino acids long. Trimming cost V 10 bases and J 7 bases, with 14 bases left between them. The CDR3 is CATQTGRNSPLHF. For the CDR3, the DNA is TGTGCCACTCAAACAGGGCGCAATTCACCCCTCCACTTT.

The gene calls are TRBV2 and TRBJ1-2; TRBD1 matches at 8 bases. With V trimmed by 0 bases and J by 4 bases, 10 bases remained unmatched. Germline CDR1 SNHLY, CDR2 FYNNEI. The CDR3 is 17 residues long. DNA for the CDR3: TGTGCCAGCAGTGAAGCTCGGCCCCAGGGGGCAGTCTATGGCTACACCTTC. It specifies CASSEARPQGAVYGYTF.

Many counts were recorded for this clone. The J gene is TRBJ1-5, the V gene TRBV7-2; a possible D gene is TRBD1 (5 bases). The CDR3 spans 15 residues. Germline V CDR1 and CDR2: SGHTA, FQGNSA. Deletions cut 3 bases from V and 6 bases from J, with 15 bases between. The CDR3 loop is CASSFDQGRGQPQHF. The CDR3 nucleotides are TGTGCCAGCAGCTTCGATCAGGGTAGGGGTCAGCCCCAGCATTTT.

The chain carries TRBV18 and TRBJ2-7; D gene ambiguous. The V end was cut by 2 bases, the J end by 0 bases, with 8 bases between. Germline assignment: CDR1 KGHSH and CDR2 LQKENI. The length of the CDR3 is 14 residues. CDR3 coding DNA: TGTGCCAGCTCACCAGTAGCTAACTCCTACGAGCAGTACTTC. Protein: CASSPVANSYEQYF. Complete variable domain (other parts from reference TRBV18 and TRBJ2-7): NAGVMQNPRHLVRRRGQEARLRCSPMKGHSHVYWYRQLPEEGLKFMVYLQKENIIDESGMPKERFSAEFPKEGPSILRIQQVVRGDSAAYFCASSPVANSYEQYFGPGTRLTVT.

The V gene is TRBV15, the J gene TRBJ1-2, with a tentative D call TRBD1 (5 bases). The CDR3 is 15 amino acids. Trimming stripped 5 bases from V and 4 bases from J, with 17 bases between. Germline CDR1 and CDR2: LNHNV and YYDKDF (reference sequence). In DNA, the CDR3 is TGTGCCACCAGCGATAGACAGCTTGGTGGCTATGGCTACACCTTC. As protein: CATSDRQLGGYGYTF.

This clone was observed once. The chain has TRBV5-4 and TRBJ2-1, with D maybe TRBD2 (6 bases). This CDR3 is 15 amino acids long. Trimming pared 2 bases from V and 8 bases from J, leaving 17 bases between. CDR1 SGHNT and CDR2 YYREEE come from the germline V gene (reference sequence). The CDR3: CASSLAVGGGDEQFF. As DNA, the CDR3 is TGTGCCAGCAGCTTAGCGGTTGGGGGAGGCGATGAGCAGTTCTTC.

The J gene is TRBJ2-5, the V gene TRBV6-1, with TRBD1 matching over 7 bases. Per germline, CDR1 MNHNS and CDR2 SASEGT. V lost 6 bases and J lost 5; bases outside the gene matches: 12. CDR3 length: 15 residues. The DNA of the CDR3 is TGTGCCAGCAGAACCGGGACAGCCACGCTGGAGACCCAGTACTTC. It specifies CASRTGTATLETQYF.

The V call is TRBV7-3, the J call TRBJ2-3, with a tentative D call TRBD2 (5 bases). V lost 5 bases and J 5 bases, leaving 11 bases between the germline ends. The CDR3 spans 13 residues. Germline CDR1 is SGHTA and CDR2 is FQGTGA. DNA for the CDR3: TGTGCCAGCAGCCCGACTCGGGGAGATACGCAGTATTTT. Translated: CASSPTRGDTQYF. Together with reference TRBV7-3 and TRBJ2-3, the CDR3 gives the full variable domain: GAGVSQTPSNKVTEKGKYVELRCDPISGHTALYWYRQSLGQGPEFLIYFQGTGAADDSGLPNDRFFAVRPEGSVSTLKIQRTERGDSAVYLCASSPTRGDTQYFGPGTRLTVL.

V and J are TRBV11-3 and TRBJ1-4, with TRBD1 identical over 9 bases. This CDR3 is 15 amino acids long. Germline CDR1 SGHNT, CDR2 YENEEA. With 4 bases clipped from V and 8 bases from J, the junction kept 8 bases outside the gene matches. The CDR3 here is CASSYTGTGTEKLFF. CDR3 DNA: TGTGCCAGCAGCTATACCGGGACAGGGACCGAAAAACTGTTTTTT.

As concerns this clone: This same CDR3 is encoded by further DNA sequences in the sample. J is TRBJ1-6 and V is TRBV30; 7 bases agree with TRBD1. The V gene's germline CDR1 is GTSNPN and CDR2 SVGIG (reference sequence). The J segment lost 4 bases and the V segment lost 0 bases, leaving 3 bases of the junction unmatched. The CDR3 is 15 residues long. The CDR3 loop reads CAWSVPGQYNSPLHF. The CDR3 nucleotides are TGTGCCTGGAGTGTTCCGGGACAGTATAATTCACCCCTCCACTTT. The variable domain in full, completed from reference TRBV30 and TRBJ1-6, reads SQTIHQWPATLVQPVGSPLSLECTVEGTSNPNLYWYRQAAGRGLQLLFYSVGIGQISSEVPQNLSASRPQDRQFILSSKKLLLSDSGFYLCAWSVPGQYNSPLHFGNGTRLTVT.

This clone came up once. The rearrangement uses TRBV25-1 and TRBJ1-3; D unresolved. Germline V gives CDR1 MGHDK, CDR2 SYGVNS. The CDR3 has 14 amino acids. V lost 3 bases and J 0 bases, leaving 6 bases between the germline ends. The CDR3 is CASSEERSGNTIYF. The CDR3, as DNA: TGTGCCAGCAGTGAGGAGCGCTCTGGAAACACCATATATTTT.

V usage is TRBV6-1 and J usage is TRBJ1-4, with D hard to call. The CDR3 runs to 11 residues. Germline assignment: CDR1 MNHNS and CDR2 SASEGT. Trimming took 5 bases from V and 6 from J, leaving 4 bases between them. The CDR3 nucleotides read TGTGCCAGCAGTCAGTATGAAAAACTGTTTTTT. This translates into CASSQYEKLFF.

This clone was seen a few times. V usage is TRBV5-4 and J usage is TRBJ1-2; perhaps TRBD1 as D (5 bases). V shed 4 bases and J shed 5 bases, with 12 bases lying between them. The CDR3 extends over 13 amino acids. CDR1 and CDR2 (germline): SGHNT, YYREEE (reference sequence). CDR3 nucleotide sequence: TGTGCCAGCAGCCTTAGCCGGGGGTATGGCTACACCTTC. This codes for CASSLSRGYGYTF.

The genes are TRBV28 and TRBJ1-3; D is undetermined. This CDR3 is 17 amino acids long. V was cut by 6 bases and J by 2 bases, with 20 bases left in between. In germline, CDR1 is MDHEN, CDR2 SYDVKM. The CDR3 loop is CASSPTGPRGTGNTIYF. CDR3 coding DNA: TGTGCCAGCAGCCCTACCGGCCCGAGAGGCACTGGAAACACCATATATTTT. The whole variable domain, filled in from reference TRBV28 and TRBJ1-3, reads DVKVTQSSRYLVKRTGEKVFLECVQDMDHENMFWYRQDPGLGLRLIYFSYDVKMKEKGDIPEGYSVSREKKERFSLILESASTNQTSMYLCASSPTGPRGTGNTIYFGEGSWLTVV.